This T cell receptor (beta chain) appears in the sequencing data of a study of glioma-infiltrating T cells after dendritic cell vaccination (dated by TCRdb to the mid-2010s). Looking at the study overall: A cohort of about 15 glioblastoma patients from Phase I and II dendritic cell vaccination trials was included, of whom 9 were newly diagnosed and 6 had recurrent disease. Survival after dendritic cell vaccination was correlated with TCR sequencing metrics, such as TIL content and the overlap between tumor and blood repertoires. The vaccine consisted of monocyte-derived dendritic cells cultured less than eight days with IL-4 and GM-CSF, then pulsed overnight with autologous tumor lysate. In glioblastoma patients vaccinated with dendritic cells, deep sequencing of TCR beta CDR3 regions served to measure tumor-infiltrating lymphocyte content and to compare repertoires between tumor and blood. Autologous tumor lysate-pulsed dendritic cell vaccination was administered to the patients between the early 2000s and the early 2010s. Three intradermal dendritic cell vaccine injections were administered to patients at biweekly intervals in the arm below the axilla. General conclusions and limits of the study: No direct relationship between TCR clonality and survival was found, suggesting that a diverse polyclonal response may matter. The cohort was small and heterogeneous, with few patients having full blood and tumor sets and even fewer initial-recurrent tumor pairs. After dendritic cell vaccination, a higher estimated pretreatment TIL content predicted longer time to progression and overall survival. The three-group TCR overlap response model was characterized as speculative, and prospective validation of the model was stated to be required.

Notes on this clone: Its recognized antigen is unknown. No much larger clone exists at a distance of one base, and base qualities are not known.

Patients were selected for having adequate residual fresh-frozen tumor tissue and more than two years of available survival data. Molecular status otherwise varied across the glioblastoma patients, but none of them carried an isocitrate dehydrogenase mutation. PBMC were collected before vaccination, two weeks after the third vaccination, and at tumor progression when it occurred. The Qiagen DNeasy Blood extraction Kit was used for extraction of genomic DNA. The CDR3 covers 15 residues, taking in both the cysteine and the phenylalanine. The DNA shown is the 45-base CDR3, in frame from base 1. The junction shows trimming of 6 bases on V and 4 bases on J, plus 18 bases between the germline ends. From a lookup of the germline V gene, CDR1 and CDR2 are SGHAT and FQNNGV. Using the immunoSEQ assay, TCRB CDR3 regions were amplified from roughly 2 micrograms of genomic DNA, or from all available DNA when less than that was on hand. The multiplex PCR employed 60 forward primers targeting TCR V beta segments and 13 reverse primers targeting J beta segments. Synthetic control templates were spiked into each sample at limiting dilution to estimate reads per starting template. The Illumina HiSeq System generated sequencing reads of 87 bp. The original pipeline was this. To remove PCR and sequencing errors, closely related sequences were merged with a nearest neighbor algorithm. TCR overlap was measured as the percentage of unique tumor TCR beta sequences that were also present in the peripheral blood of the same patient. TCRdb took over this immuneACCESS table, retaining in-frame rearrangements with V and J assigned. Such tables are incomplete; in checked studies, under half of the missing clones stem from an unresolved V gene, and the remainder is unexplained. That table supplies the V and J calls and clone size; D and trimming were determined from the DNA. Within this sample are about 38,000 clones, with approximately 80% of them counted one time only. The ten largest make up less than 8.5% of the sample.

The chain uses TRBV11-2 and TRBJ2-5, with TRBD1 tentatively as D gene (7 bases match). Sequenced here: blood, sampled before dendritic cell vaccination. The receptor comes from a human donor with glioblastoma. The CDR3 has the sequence CASSFGQGGGETQYF. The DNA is TGTGCCAGCAGTTTTGGTCAGGGGGGCGGAGAGACCCAGTACTTC. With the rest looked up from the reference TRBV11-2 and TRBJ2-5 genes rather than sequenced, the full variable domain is EAGVAQSPRYKIIEKRQSVAFWCNPISGHATLYWYQQILGQGPKLLIQFQNNGVVDDSQLPKDRFSAERLKGVDSTLKIQPAKLEDSAVYLCASSFGQGGGETQYFGPGTRLLVL.